What follows is one T cell receptor (beta chain) and its context. The antigen remains undetermined. The sample originates from a study of Ad26.COV2.S vaccination and SARS-CoV-2 variants. Study-level points and caveats: Possibly, TCR breadth and depth analyses underestimated total T cell responses. Breadth of non-spike TCRs did not differ between vaccinees and placebo recipients. Substantial breadth was reportedly displayed by spike-specific CD8+ and CD4+ T cell responses after vaccination. Vaccine recipients had higher spike-specific TCR breadth than placebo recipients.

Per germline, CDR1 SGHVS and CDR2 FQNEAQ. Trimming left V 1 base short and J 2 bases short, with 5 bases between. CDR3 size: 14 residues. TCRdb keeps only in-frame clones here, not all; method: immunoSEQ multiplex PCR. The sample lists just over 350,000 clones; around 92% were seen once. This TCR came from a human donor who had recovered from COVID-19. Here the sequenced sample was peripheral blood, taken after recovery from COVID-19. The V call is TRBV7-8, the J call TRBJ1-4; no clear D gene. CDR3 nucleotide sequence: TGTGCCAGCAGCTTAGTACAGACTAATGAAAAACTGTTTTTT. The encoded protein is CASSLVQTNEKLFF.